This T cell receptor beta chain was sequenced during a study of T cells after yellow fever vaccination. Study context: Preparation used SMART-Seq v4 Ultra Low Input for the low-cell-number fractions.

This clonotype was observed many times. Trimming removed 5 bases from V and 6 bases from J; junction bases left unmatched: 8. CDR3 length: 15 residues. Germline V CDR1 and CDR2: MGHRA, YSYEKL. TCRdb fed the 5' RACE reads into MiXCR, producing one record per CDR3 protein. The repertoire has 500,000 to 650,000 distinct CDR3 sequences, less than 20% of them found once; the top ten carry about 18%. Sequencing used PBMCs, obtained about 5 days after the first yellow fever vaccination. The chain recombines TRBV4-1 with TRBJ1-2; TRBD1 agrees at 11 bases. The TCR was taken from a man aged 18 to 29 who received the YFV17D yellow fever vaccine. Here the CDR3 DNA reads TGCGCCAGCAGCGAAGGGACAGGGGGTAATAATGGCTACACCTTC. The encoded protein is CASSEGTGGNNGYTF.